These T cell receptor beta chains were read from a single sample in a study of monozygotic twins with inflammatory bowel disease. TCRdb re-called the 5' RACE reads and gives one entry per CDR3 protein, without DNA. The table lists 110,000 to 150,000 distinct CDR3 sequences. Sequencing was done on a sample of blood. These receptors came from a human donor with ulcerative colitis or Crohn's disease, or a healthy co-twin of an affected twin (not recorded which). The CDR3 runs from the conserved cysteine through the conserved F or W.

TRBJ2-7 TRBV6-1 CASYSSPRTYEQYF
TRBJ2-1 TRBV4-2 CASSPWTSGSGNEQFF
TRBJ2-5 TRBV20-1 CSAPDYSKETQYF
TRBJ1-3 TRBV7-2 CASSPRQGTSGNTIYF
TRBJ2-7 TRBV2 CASSETGLVEEQYF
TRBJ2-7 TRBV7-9 CASSPLGGASDF
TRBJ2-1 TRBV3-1 CASSQDRHGTSGRAYHNEQFF
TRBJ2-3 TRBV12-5 CASGLGGAGTDTQYF
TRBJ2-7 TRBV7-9 CASSSYLAGLSYEQYF
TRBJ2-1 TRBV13 CASSLKLAGDGSDEQFF
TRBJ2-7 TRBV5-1 CASSTGLGGEQYF
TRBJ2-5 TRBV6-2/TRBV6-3 CASSLVASGLTETQYF
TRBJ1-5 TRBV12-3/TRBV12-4 CASSSAGGEFLPQHF
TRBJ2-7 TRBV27 CASSLRGTDIPYEQYF
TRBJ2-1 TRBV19 CASSKWTSGSFGYNEQFF
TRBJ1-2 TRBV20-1 CSASGRNYGYTF
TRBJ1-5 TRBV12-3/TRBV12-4 CASSLAPSQPQHF
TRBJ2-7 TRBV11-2 CASSPRGGFSVEQYF
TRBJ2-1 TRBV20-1 CSANPSGMSNEQFF
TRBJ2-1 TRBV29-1 CSAKRRLQSYNEQFF
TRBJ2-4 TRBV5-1 CASSSAAGDRYIQYF
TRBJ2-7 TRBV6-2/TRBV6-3 CASRGAGTRSYEQYF
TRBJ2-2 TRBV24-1 CATSSPGQANTGELFF
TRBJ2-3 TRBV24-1 CATNHPSGRTQYF
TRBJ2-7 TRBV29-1 CSVEGGTGVVGGLHEQYF
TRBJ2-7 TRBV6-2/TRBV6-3 CASSYPRRDGRIVYEQYF
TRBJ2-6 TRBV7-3 CASSSPGQTPSYSGANVLTF
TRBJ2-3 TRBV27 CASSSNRVYEGTDTQYF
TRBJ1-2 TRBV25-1 CASSEWETSNYGYTF
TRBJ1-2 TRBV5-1 CASSVPGANYGYTF
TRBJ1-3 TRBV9 CASSVLTGSRNTIYF
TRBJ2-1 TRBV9 CASSVAHRGFNEQFF
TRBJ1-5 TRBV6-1 CASQRPGGFWDSNQPQHF
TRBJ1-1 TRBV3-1 CASSQDGGTEAFF
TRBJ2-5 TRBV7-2 CASSSLDFQETQYF
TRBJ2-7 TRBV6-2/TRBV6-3 CASSYGGATYEQYF
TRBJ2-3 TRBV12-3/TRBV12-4 CASSLSSGSADTQYF
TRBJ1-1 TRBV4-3 CASSQSPGGNTEAFF
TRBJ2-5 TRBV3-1 CASSPVLAGIGDQETQYF
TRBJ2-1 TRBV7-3 CASSPLGEREQFF
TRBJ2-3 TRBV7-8 CASSLELADTDTQYF
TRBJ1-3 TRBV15 CATSNRDTIYF